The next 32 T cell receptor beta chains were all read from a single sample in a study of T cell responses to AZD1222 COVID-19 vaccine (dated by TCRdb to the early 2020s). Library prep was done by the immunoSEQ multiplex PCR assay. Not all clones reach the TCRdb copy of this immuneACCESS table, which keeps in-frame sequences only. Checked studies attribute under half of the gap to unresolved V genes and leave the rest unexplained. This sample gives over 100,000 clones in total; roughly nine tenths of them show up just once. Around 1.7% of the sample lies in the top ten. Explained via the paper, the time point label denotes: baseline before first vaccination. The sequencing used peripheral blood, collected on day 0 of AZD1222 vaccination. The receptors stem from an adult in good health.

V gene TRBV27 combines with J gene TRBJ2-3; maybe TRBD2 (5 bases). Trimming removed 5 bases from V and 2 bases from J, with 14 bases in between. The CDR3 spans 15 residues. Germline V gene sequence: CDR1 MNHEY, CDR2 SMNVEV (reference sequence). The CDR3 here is CASSPRTDTTDTQYF. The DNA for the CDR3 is TGTGCCAGCAGTCCCCGGACTGACACCACAGATACGCAGTATTTT.

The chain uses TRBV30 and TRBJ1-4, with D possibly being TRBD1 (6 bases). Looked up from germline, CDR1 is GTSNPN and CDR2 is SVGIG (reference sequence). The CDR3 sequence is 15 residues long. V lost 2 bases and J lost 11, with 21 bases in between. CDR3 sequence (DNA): TGTGCCTGGAGTCGGGACCGGGACATCTACCCCAAACTGTTTTTT. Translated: CAWSRDRDIYPKLFF. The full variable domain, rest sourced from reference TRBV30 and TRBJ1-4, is SQTIHQWPATLVQPVGSPLSLECTVEGTSNPNLYWYRQAAGRGLQLLFYSVGIGQISSEVPQNLSASRPQDRQFILSSKKLLLSDSGFYLCAWSRDRDIYPKLFFGSGTQLSVL.

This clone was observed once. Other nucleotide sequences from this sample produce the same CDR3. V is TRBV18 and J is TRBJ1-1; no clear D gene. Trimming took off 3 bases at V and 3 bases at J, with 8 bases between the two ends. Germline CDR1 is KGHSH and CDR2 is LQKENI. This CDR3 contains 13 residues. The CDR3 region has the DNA TGTGCCAGCTCACCGAGCAGAGACACTGAAGCTTTCTTT. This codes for CASSPSRDTEAFF.

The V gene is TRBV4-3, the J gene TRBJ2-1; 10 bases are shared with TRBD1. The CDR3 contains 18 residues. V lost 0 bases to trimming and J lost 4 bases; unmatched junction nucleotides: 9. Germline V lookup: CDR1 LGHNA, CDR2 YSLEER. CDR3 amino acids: CASSQDRPRTGGYNEQFF. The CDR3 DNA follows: TGCGCCAGCAGCCAAGATAGGCCCAGGACAGGGGGGTACAATGAGCAGTTCTTC.

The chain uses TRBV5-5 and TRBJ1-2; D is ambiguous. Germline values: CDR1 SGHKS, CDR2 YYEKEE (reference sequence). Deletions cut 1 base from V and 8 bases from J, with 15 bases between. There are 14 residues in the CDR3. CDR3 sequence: CASSLTAPVGGYTF. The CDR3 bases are TGTGCCAGCAGCTTGACGGCCCCGGTGGGAGGCTACACCTTC.

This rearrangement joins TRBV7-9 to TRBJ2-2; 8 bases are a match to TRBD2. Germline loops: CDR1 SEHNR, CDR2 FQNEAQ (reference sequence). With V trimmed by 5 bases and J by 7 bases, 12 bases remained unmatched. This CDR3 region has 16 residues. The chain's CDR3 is CASSPYRGGRLGELFF. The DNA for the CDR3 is TGTGCCAGCAGCCCCTACCGGGGGGGGAGGCTCGGGGAGCTGTTTTTT.

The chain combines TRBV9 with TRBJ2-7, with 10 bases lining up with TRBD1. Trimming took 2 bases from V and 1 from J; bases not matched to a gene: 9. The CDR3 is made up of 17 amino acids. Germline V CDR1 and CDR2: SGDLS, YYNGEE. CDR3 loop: CASSVIGQGVKSYEQYV. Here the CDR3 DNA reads TGTGCCAGCAGCGTTATTGGACAGGGGGTAAAATCCTACGAGCAGTACGTC.

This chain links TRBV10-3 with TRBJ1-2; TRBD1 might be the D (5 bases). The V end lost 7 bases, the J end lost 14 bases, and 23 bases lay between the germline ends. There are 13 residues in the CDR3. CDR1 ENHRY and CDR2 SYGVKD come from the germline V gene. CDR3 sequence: CAITETDITMATF. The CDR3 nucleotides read TGTGCCATCACCGAGACAGACATAACTATGGCTACCTTC.

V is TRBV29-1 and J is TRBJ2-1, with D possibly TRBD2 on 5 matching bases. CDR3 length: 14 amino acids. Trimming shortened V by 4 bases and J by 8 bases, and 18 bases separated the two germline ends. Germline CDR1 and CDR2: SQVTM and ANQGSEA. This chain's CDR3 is CSVAWRSVGDEQFF. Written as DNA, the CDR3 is TGCAGCGTTGCCTGGAGGTCCGTGGGCGATGAGCAGTTCTTC.

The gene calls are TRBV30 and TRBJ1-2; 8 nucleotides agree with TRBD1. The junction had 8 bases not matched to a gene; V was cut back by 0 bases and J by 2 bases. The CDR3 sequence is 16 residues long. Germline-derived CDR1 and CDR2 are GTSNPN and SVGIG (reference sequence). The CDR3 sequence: CAWSVKTGQGNYGYTF. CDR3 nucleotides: TGTGCCTGGAGTGTAAAAACCGGACAGGGCAACTATGGCTACACCTTC.

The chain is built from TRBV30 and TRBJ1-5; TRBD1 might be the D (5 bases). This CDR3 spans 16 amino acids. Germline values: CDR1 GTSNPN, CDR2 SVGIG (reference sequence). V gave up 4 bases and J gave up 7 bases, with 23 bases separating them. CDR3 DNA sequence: TGTGCCTGGACTCGCCGAGGGGTATTAGTGGGCCAGCCCCAGCATTTT. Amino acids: CAWTRRGVLVGQPQHF.

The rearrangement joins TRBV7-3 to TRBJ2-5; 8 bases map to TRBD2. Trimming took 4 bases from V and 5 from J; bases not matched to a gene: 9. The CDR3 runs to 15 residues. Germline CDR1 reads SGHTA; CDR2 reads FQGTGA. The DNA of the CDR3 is TGTGCCAGCAGCTCTACCGGGACTAGAAGGGAGACCCAGTACTTC. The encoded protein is CASSSTGTRRETQYF.

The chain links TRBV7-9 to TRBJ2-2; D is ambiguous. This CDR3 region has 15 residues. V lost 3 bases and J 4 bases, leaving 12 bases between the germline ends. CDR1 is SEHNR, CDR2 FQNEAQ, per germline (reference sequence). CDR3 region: CASSFGVGSTGELFF. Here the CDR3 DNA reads TGTGCCAGCAGCTTCGGCGTGGGGTCCACCGGGGAGCTGTTTTTT. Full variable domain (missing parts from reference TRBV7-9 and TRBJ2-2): DTGVSQNPRHKITKRGQNVTFRCDPISEHNRLYWYRQTLGQGPEFLTYFQNEAQLEKSRLLSDRFSAERPKGSFSTLEIQRTEQGDSAMYLCASSFGVGSTGELFFGEGSRLTVL.

The CDR3 DNA reads as TGCGCCAGCAGCCATAACGCGGGAGGATCTGGAAACACCATATATTTT. It is translated as CASSHNAGGSGNTIYF. The chain joins TRBV4-1 to TRBJ1-3; D is unclear. The CDR3 sequence is 16 residues long. V was shortened by 3 bases and J by 1 base, with 13 bases between the two germline ends. Germline CDR1 MGHRA, CDR2 YSYEKL.

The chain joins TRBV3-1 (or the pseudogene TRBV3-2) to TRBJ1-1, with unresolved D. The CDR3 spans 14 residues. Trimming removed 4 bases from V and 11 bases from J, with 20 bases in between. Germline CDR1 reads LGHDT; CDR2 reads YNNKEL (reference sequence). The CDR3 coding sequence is TGTGCCAGCAGCCTAACCCGGACGGAGGTGAGGGCTTTCTTT. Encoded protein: CASSLTRTEVRAFF.

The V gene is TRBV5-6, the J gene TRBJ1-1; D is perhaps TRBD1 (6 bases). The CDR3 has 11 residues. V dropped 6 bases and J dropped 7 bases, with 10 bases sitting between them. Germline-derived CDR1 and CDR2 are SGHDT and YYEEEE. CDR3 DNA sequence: TGTGCCAGCACCCAGGGGTTTGAAGCTTTCTTT. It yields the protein CASTQGFEAFF.

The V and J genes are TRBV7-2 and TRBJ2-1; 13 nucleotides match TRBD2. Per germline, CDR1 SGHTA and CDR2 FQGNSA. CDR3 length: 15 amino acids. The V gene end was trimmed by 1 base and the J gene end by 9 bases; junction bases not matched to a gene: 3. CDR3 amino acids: CASSLGGLAGAEQFF. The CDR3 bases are TGTGCCAGCAGCTTAGGCGGACTAGCGGGGGCTGAGCAGTTCTTC.

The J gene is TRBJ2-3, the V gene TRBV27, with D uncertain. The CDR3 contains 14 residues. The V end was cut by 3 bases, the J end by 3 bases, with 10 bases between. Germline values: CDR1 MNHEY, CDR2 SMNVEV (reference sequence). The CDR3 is CASSLTVGTDTQYF. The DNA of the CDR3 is TGTGCCAGCAGTTTGACGGTAGGAACAGATACGCAGTATTTT.

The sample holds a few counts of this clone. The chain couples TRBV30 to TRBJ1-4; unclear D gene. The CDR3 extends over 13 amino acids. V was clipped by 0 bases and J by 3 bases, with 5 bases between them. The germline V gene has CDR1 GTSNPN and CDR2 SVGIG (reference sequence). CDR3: CAWSVRSNEKLFF. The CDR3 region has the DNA TGTGCCTGGAGTGTTAGGTCTAATGAAAAACTGTTTTTT. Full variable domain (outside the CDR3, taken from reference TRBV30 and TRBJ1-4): SQTIHQWPATLVQPVGSPLSLECTVEGTSNPNLYWYRQAAGRGLQLLFYSVGIGQISSEVPQNLSASRPQDRQFILSSKKLLLSDSGFYLCAWSVRSNEKLFFGSGTQLSVL.

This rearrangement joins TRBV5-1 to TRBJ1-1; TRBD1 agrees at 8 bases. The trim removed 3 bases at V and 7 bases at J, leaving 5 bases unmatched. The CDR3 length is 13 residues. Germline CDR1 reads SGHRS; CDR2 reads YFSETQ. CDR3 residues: CASSWDRSLEAFF. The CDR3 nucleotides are TGCGCCAGCAGCTGGGACAGGTCCCTTGAAGCTTTCTTT. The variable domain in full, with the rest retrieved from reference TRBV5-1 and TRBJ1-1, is KAGVTQTPRYLIKTRGQQVTLSCSPISGHRSVSWYQQTPGQGLQFLFEYFSETQRNKGNFPGRFSGRQFSNSRSEMNVSTLELGDSALYLCASSWDRSLEAFFGQGTRLTVV.

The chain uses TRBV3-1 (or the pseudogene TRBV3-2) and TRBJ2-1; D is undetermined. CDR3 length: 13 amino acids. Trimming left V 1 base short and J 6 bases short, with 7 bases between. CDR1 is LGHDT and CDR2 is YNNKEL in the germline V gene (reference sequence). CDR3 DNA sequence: TGTGCCAGCAGCCAAGGGCCCGGCAATGAGCAGTTCTTC. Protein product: CASSQGPGNEQFF.

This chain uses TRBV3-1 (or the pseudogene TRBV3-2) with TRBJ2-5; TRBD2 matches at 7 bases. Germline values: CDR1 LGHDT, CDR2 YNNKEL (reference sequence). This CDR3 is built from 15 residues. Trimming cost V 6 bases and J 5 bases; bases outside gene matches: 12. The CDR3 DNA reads TGTGCCAGCAGACATAGCGGGCGATTGAGGGAGACCCAGTACTTC. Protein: CASRHSGRLRETQYF.

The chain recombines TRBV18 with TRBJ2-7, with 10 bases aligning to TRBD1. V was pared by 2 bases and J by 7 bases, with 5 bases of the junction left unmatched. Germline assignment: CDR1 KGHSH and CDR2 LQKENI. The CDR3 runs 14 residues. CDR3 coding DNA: TGTGCCAGCTCACCAGGGACAGGGGTGGAGGAGCAGTACTTC. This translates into CASSPGTGVEEQYF.

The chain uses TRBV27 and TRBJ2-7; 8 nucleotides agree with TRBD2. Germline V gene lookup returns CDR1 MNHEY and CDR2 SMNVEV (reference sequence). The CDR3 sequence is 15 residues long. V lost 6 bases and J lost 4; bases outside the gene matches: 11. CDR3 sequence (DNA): TGTGCCAGCAGACACCACGAAAGCGGGGGATACGAGCAGTACTTC. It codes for CASRHHESGGYEQYF.

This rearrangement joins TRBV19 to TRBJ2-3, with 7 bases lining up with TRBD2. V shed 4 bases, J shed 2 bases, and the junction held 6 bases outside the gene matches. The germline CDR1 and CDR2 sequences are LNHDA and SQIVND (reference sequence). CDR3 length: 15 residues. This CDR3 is CASSRIAGVTDTQYF. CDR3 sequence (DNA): TGTGCCAGTAGTAGAATAGCGGGCGTCACAGATACGCAGTATTTT.

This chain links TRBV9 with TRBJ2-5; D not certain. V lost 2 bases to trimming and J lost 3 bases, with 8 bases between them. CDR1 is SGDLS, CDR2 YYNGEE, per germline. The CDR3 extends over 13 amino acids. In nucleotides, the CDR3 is TGTGCCAGCAGCGTTTTCCCCGAAGAGACCCAGTACTTC. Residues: CASSVFPEETQYF.

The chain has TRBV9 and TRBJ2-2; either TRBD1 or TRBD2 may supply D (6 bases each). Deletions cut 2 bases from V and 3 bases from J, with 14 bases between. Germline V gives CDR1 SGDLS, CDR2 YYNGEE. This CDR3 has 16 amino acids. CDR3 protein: CASSVLSGADTGELFF. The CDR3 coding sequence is TGTGCCAGCAGCGTTCTATCGGGGGCGGACACCGGGGAGCTGTTTTTT. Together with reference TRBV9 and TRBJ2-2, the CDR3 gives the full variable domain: DSGVTQTPKHLITATGQRVTLRCSPRSGDLSVYWYQQSLDQGLQFLIQYYNGEERAKGNILERFSAQQFPDLHSELNLSSLELGDSALYFCASSVLSGADTGELFFGEGSRLTVL.

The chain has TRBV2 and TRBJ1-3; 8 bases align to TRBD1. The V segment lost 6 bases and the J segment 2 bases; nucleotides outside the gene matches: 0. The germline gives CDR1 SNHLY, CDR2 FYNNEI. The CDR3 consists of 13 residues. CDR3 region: CASRDRAGNTIYF. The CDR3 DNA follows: TGTGCCAGCAGGGACAGGGCTGGAAACACCATATATTTT.

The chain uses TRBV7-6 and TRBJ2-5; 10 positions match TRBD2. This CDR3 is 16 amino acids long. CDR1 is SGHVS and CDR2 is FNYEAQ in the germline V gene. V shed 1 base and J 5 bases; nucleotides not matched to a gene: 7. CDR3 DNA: TGTGCCAGCAGCTTAGGGGCCAGCGGGAGGGGGGAGACCCAGTACTTC. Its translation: CASSLGASGRGETQYF.

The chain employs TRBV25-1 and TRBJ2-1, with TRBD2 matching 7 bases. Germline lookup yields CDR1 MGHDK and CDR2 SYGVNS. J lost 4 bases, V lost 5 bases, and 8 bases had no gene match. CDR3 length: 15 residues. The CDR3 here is CASSRSGAQYNEQFF. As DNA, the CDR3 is TGTGCCAGCAGTAGAAGCGGGGCCCAATACAATGAGCAGTTCTTC. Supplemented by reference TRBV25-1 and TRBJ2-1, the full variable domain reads EADIYQTPRYLVIGTGKKITLECSQTMGHDKMYWYQQDPGMELHLIHYSYGVNSTEKGDLSSESTVSRIRTEHFPLTLESARPSHTSQYLCASSRSGAQYNEQFFGPGTRLTVL.

The CDR3, as DNA: TGTGCCAGTAGGCTTAATGGAAGGGCGAACACTGAAGCTTTCTTT. Translation gives CASRLNGRANTEAFF. V gene TRBV19 combines with J gene TRBJ1-1; D remains ambiguous. There are 15 residues in the CDR3. V lost 6 bases, J lost 1 base, and 15 bases lay in between. Looked up from germline, CDR1 is LNHDA and CDR2 is SQIVND (reference sequence).

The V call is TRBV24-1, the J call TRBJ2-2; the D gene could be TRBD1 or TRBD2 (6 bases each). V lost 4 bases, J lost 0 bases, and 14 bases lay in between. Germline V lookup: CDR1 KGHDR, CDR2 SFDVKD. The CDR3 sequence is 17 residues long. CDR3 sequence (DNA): TGTGCCACCAGTGACGCCCGGAGGGGGTCGAACACCGGGGAGCTGTTTTTT. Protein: CATSDARRGSNTGELFF.